The clone carrying this T cell receptor beta chain was seen a handful of times. The CDR3 runs to 13 residues. Germline V CDR1 and CDR2: MNHEY, SVGAGI. V was shortened by 0 bases and J by 5 bases, with 5 bases between the two germline ends. TCRdb recomputed calls from the RT-PCR reads with MiXCR, one row per CDR3 protein. The sample has about 680,000 distinct CDR3 sequences; approximately 15% are singletons. Sequenced input: memory CD4+ T cells from blood. This clonotype was obtained from a female donor in good health, serving as a healthy control. The chain links TRBV6-5 to TRBJ2-4, with unresolved D. The CDR3 region has the DNA TGTGCCAGCAGTTACTCTGAGGAAAACATTCAGTACTTC. Translating it yields CASSYSEENIQYF.